This T cell receptor (beta chain) was recovered during a study of T cell changes during pregnancy in multiple sclerosis. Libraries were prepared by immunoSEQ multiplex PCR; TCRdb keeps only in-frame clonotypes and omits some of them. The sample shows tens of thousands of clones, under 95% of them seen only once. The V gene's germline CDR1 is SGDLS and CDR2 YYNGEE. The CDR3 loop spans 13 amino acids. V lost 1 base to trimming and J lost 3 bases, with 6 bases between them. The rearrangement joins TRBV9 to TRBJ2-3; D remains ambiguous. The sample in question was peripheral blood, obtained in the first trimester of pregnancy. The TCR was taken from a female donor in good health, enrolled as a control in a pregnancy study. The CDR3 protein is CASSVLLTDTQYF. DNA for the CDR3: TGTGCCAGCAGCGTATTGTTAACAGATACGCAGTATTTT.